This TCR beta chain was sequenced in a study of CD8+CD57+ T cells in acquired aplastic anemia. Study details: Mean yield of DNA from sorted CD4+ and CD8+ cells was 2.5 to 4 ug. General study results and limits: With respect to CD8+ Simpson's diversity, patients and controls did not differ significantly.

Profiling that covered TCR beta VDJ and CDR3 relied on genomic DNA as its template. TCRdb reanalysed the reads using MiXCR and keeps one entry per CDR3 protein. This table holds roughly 280,000 distinct CDR3 sequences, about three fifths found once. This CDR3 is 14 amino acids long. Germline loops: CDR1 KGHDR, CDR2 SFDVKD. Trimming left V 6 bases short and J 1 base short, with 10 bases between. Before being chosen for sequencing, patients had shown CD8+CD57+ cell expansion by flow cytometry. Comments on this clonotype: Its antigen is still unknown.

J is TRBJ2-3 and V is TRBV24-1; D unclear. Sequencing was carried out using sorted CD4+, CD8+, or CD8+CD57+ T cells (not recorded which) from PBMCs. The sequence was collected from a human donor with aplastic anemia. The CDR3 sequence is CATSSARGTDTQYF. In nucleotides, the CDR3 is TGTGCCACCAGTTCGGCTAGAGGCACAGATACGCAGTATTTT.